The entry that follows covers one T cell receptor (beta chain) sequence. This specimen belongs to a study of T cells in Graves' hyperthyroidism and ophthalmopathy. Authors of the study amplified TCR beta CDR3 regions from RNA transcripts. During a first-round RT-PCR of the TCR CDR3, the HTBI primer set was used. MiXCR, run by TCRdb on the multiplex PCR reads, gives a single entry per CDR3 protein. The sample gives more than 300,000 distinct CDR3 sequences, less than 20% of which show up once; 35% to 50% is in the top ten. Trimming cost V 5 bases and J 3 bases, with 13 bases left between them. The CDR3 runs 15 residues. CDR1 MNHEY and CDR2 SMNVEV come from the germline V gene (reference sequence).

What was sequenced was blood. This TCR was sampled from a man aged 18-30 years with Graves' ophthalmopathy. The rearrangement joins TRBV27 to TRBJ1-4; a possible D gene is TRBD1 (5 bases). CDR3 bases: TGTGCCAGCAGTCCAGAGACAGTCGCTAATGAAAAACTGTTTTTT. The encoded protein is CASSPETVANEKLFF.